This TCR beta chain was found in a study of CD8 T cells in ankylosing spondylitis. Library preparation for TCR beta used quantitative 5'-RACE with molecular barcodes. TCRdb processed the 5' RACE reads anew with MiXCR; each CDR3 protein has one entry. This sample has 200,000 to 300,000 distinct CDR3 sequences, with roughly 8.6% found just once. This clonotype was detected ten times or more. Its antigen is still unknown. The CDR3 contains 17 residues. In germline, CDR1 is SGHDT, CDR2 YYEEEE. V dropped 3 bases and J dropped 5 bases, with 23 bases sitting between them. General study points: It was reported that disease-linked clones were significantly enriched in matched ankylosing spondylitis synovial fluid. Under 10 highly homologous variants formed a TCR beta motif that appeared characteristic of ankylosing spondylitis blood. Those disease-linked clones were CD8+; they were also relatively rare in peripheral blood.

What was sequenced was blood, either unsorted or a sorted T cell fraction (not recorded which). The TCR was taken from a male donor with ankylosing spondylitis or in good health (not recorded which). The rearrangement links TRBV5-6 to TRBJ1-1, with a weak D call TRBD1 (6 bases). The CDR3 bases are TGTGCCAGCAGCTCCCCGTCGCTACAGGGACGGGGAACTGAAGCTTTCTTT. Its translation: CASSSPSLQGRGTEAFF.